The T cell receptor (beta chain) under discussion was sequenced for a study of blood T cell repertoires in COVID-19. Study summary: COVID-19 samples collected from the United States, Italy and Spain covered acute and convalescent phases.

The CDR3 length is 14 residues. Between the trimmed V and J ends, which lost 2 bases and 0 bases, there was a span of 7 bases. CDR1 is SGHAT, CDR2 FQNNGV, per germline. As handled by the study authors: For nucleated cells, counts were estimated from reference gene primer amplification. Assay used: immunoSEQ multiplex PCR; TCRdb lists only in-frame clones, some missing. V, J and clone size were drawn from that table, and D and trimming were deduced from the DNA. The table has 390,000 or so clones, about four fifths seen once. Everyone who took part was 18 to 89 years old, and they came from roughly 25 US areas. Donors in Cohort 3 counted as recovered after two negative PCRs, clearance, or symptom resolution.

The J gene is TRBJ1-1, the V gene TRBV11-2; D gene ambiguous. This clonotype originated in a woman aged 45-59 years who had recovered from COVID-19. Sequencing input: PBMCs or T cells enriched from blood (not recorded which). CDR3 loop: CASSLQYMNTEAFF. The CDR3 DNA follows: TGTGCCAGCAGCTTACAGTACATGAACACTGAAGCTTTCTTT.